The sequence of this T cell receptor (beta chain) was determined in a study of shared clonotypes between healthy human individuals. Findings and limits, study-wide: Although depth was large, rarefaction showed that sequencing of the sorted subsets was incomplete.

Every donor was a Caucasian adult from Nashville, Tennessee. A CD45RA+ naive subset and a CD45RA-negative memory subset were split from CD4+ cells. Method: immunoSEQ multiplex PCR; TCRdb's copy keeps in-frame clones and lacks some. The sample includes 2 million to 2.5 million clones, roughly 90% of them seen just once. For this clone: The antigen is undetermined.

CDR1 is SGHDT and CDR2 is YYEEEE in the germline V gene. V was shortened by 3 bases and J by 15 bases, with 13 bases between the two germline ends. The CDR3 is 11 residues long. Sequencing input: naive CD4+ T cells from PBMCs. Subset indicated: CD45RA+ positively selected. The chain carries TRBV5-6 and TRBJ2-1; D is perhaps TRBD2 (6 bases). This clonotype was sampled from a man between 18 and 35 years old in good health. Some clones in this sample may be carry-over from other donors' samples. CDR3 amino acids: CASSYGTWRFF. The CDR3 bases are TGTGCCAGCAGCTACGGGACTTGGCGGTTCTTC.